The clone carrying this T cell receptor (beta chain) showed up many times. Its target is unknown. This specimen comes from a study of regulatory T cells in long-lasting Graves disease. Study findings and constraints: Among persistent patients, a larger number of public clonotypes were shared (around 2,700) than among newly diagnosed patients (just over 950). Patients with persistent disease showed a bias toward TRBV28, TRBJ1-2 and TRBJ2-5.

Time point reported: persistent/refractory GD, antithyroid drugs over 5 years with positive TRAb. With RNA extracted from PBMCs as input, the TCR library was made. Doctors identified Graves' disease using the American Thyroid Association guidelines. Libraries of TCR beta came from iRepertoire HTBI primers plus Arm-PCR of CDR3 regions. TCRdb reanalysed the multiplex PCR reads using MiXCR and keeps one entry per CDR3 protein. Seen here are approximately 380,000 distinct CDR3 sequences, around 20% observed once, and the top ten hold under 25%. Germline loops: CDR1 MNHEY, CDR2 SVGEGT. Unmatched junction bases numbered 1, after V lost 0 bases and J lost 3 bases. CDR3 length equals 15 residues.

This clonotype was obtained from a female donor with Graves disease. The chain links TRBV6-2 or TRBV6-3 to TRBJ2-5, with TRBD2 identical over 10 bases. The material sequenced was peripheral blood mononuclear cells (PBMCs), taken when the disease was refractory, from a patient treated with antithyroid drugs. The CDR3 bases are TGTGCCAGCAGTTACTCTCTAGCGGGAGAAGAGACCCAGTACTTC. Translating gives CASSYSLAGEETQYF.